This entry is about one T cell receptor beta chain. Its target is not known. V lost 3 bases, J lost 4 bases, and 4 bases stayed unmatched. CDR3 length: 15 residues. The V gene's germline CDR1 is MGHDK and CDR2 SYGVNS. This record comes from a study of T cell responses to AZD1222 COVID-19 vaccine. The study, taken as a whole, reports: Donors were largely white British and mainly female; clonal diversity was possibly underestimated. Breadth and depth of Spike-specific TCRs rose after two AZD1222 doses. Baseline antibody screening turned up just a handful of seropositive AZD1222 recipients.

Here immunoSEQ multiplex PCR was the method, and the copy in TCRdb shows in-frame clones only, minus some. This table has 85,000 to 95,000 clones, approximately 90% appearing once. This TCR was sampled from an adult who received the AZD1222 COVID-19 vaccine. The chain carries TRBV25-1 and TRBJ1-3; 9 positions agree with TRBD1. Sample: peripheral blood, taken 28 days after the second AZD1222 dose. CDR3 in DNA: TGTGCCAGCAGTGATAAGGACAGGGGAGGAAACACCATATATTTT. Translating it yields CASSDKDRGGNTIYF.